This T cell receptor (beta chain) was captured by sequencing in a study of T-cell reconstitution after alpha-beta-depleted transplantation in children. Unique molecular identifiers were incorporated during preparation of the TCRbeta library. TCRdb reprocessed the PCR reads via MiXCR and lists one record per CDR3 protein. Seen here are 70,000 to 95,000 distinct CDR3 sequences, 9.5% to 15% observed once, and the top ten hold about 14%. This clonotype was detected ten times or more. The V gene's germline CDR1 is SEHNR and CDR2 FQNEAQ (reference sequence). V lost 4 bases, J lost 4 bases, and 13 bases lay in between. This CDR3 is 14 amino acids long.

The chain uses TRBV7-9 and TRBJ1-1; tentatively, D is TRBD1 (6 bases). The sequences come from PBMCs from the stem cell graft donor, collected from the stem cell graft. The sequence was obtained from a human donor who donated a stem cell graft to a child with inherited bone marrow failure. The DNA for the CDR3 is TGTGCCAGCAGCTCACAGGGTGTAGGCACTGAAGCTTTCTTT. The encoded protein is CASSSQGVGTEAFF.